Sequencing of this T cell receptor beta chain was carried out in a study of identifying expanded T cells in peripheral blood. General study points: Two-week clone count variance significantly increased as total template count grew. About 1.2 clones differed between technical replicates, versus around 15 and 19 over time.

Data came from immunoSEQ multiplex PCR; TCRdb stores just in-frame clones and leaves some out. The sample includes about 100,000 clones, over 75% of them seen just once. Comments on this clone: Its cognate antigen is unknown.

Healthy donors had no documented immune events, such as infections, while sampled. The sequence came from a person aged 18 to 75 in good health. Material: blood.

The CDR3 DNA follows: TGTGCCAGTAGTAGGGGGCAGGGGGTATACAATGAGCAGTTCTTC. Translation gives CASSRGQGVYNEQFF. V usage is TRBV19 and J usage is TRBJ2-1; 7 nucleotides match TRBD1. V shed 4 bases, J shed 4 bases, and the junction held 7 bases outside the gene matches. The CDR3 is 15 amino acids. CDR1 and CDR2 (germline): LNHDA, SQIVND (reference sequence).